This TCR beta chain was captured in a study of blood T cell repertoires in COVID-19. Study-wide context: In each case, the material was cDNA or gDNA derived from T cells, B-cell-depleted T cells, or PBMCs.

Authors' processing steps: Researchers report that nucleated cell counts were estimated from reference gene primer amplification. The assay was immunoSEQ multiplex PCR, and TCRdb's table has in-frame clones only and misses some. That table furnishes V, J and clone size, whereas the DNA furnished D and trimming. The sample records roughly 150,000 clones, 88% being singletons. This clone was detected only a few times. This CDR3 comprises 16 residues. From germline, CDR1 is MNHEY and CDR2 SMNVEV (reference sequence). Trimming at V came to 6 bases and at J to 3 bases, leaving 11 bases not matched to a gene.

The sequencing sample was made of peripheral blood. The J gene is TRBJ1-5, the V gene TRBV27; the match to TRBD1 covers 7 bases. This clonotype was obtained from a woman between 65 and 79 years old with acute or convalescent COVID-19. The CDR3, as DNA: TGTGCCAGCAGGAAGAGGGGGCAACAGGTCAATCAGCCCCAGCATTTT. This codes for CASRKRGQQVNQPQHF.